This is a list of T cell receptor beta chains from one sample in a study of T-cell reconstitution after alpha-beta-depleted transplantation in children. TCRdb processed the PCR reads anew with MiXCR; each CDR3 protein has one entry. The profile shows around 420,000 distinct CDR3 sequences, around 15% of them singletons. The material was PBMCs, mostly from graft donor cells, obtained 360 days after TCRalphabeta/CD19-depleted stem cell transplant. The receptors shown here come from a boy younger than two who had a stem cell transplant for Wiskott-Aldrich syndrome, so the T cells may come from the graft donor. Both conserved end residues are part of each CDR3. The D gene is left open where the match is weak. Size values are once, few and many counts, or a class for expanded clones, and some rows have none.

j_call d_call cdr3_length v_call clone_size cdr3_aa cdr3_nt
TRBJ2-1 . 12 TRBV15 . CATSVFYNEQFF TGTGCCACCAGCGTTTTTTACAATGAGCAGTTCTTC
TRBJ2-7 TRBD2 14 TRBV27 . CASSFRRGAYEQYF TGTGCCAGCAGTTTCCGGCGGGGGGCTTACGAGCAGTACTTC
TRBJ1-2 . 14 TRBV10-2 few CASSWARPDYGYTF TGCGCCAGCAGTTGGGCCAGGCCTGACTATGGCTACACCTTC
TRBJ1-5 . 16 TRBV7-8 . CASSLGRTASNQPQHF TGTGCCAGCAGCTTAGGCCGGACAGCCAGCAATCAGCCCCAGCATTTT
TRBJ1-5 . 13 TRBV18 many CASSIDSNQPQHF TGTGCCAGCTCGATAGATAGCAATCAGCCCCAGCATTTT
TRBJ2-1 TRBD1 12 TRBV29-1 few CSVRTGTHEQFF TGCAGCGTCCGGACAGGAACCCATGAGCAGTTCTTC
TRBJ2-1 . 16 TRBV6-2/TRBV6-3 . CASSYSRGLGFNEQFF TGTGCCAGCAGTTACTCGCGGGGCTTAGGATTCAATGAGCAGTTCTTC
TRBJ2-3 . 14 TRBV7-9 . CASSRIWTGDTQYF TGTGCCAGCAGCCGAATCTGGACGGGAGATACGCAGTATTTT
TRBJ2-2 . 16 TRBV5-1 . CASSFLTGTNTGELFF TGCGCCAGCAGCTTTTTGACAGGAACGAACACCGGGGAGCTGTTTTTT
TRBJ2-5 TRBD2 17 TRBV7-8 . CASSLVKLGLQKETQYF TGTGCCAGCAGCTTAGTTAAACTGGGACTACAGAAAGAGACCCAGTACTTC
TRBJ2-1 TRBD2 16 TRBV5-5 few CASSPPGLAPYNEQFF TGTGCCAGCAGCCCTCCGGGACTAGCGCCCTACAATGAGCAGTTCTTC
TRBJ2-1 . 16 TRBV6-5 . CASSYWTAPSYNEQFF TGTGCCAGCAGTTATTGGACAGCCCCTTCCTACAATGAGCAGTTCTTC
TRBJ2-1 . 12 TRBV11-1 few CASSLASYEQFF TGTGCCAGCAGCTTAGCATCGTATGAGCAGTTCTTC
TRBJ2-7 . 12 TRBV20-1 . CSARVAVREQYF TGCAGTGCTAGAGTGGCGGTTAGGGAGCAGTACTTC
TRBJ2-5 . 14 TRBV12-3/TRBV12-4 many CASSLSGAQETQYF TGTGCCAGCAGCTTATCGGGGGCCCAAGAGACCCAGTACTTC
TRBJ2-2 . 16 TRBV24-1 . CATSRTNPKQDGELFF TGTGCCACCAGTCGGACAAATCCGAAACAAGACGGGGAGCTGTTTTTT
TRBJ2-1 TRBD2 13 TRBV5-1 . CASSATSGGLQFF TGCGCCAGCAGCGCAACTAGCGGGGGTCTGCAGTTCTTC
TRBJ1-5 TRBD1 13 TRBV15 few CATKQGADQPQHF TGTGCCACCAAACAGGGGGCCGATCAGCCCCAGCATTTT
TRBJ2-1 . 15 TRBV3-1 few CASSRDFPSYNEQFF TGTGCCAGCAGCCGGGACTTCCCCTCCTACAATGAGCAGTTCTTC
TRBJ2-7 TRBD2 14 TRBV7-9 . CASSPGGARSSRYF TGTGCCAGCAGCCCGGGGGGGGCGAGATCGTCTCGGTACTTC
TRBJ2-4 TRBD2 17 TRBV12-3/TRBV12-4 once CASSPARLAGFKNIQYF TGTGCCAGCAGCCCGGCCCGACTAGCGGGCTTCAAAAACATTCAGTACTTC
TRBJ2-1 TRBD2 17 TRBV20-1 . CSARVPRGGLGSNEQFF TGCAGTGCTAGAGTTCCTCGGGGGGGGTTAGGATCGAATGAGCAGTTCTTC
TRBJ2-3 TRBD2 16 TRBV20-1 few CSAPNWGLAGTDTQYF TGCAGTGCTCCCAACTGGGGACTAGCAGGGACAGATACGCAGTATTTT
TRBJ2-7 TRBD2 14 TRBV20-1 . CSARGPSGRNEQYF TGCAGTGCTAGAGGGCCTAGCGGGAGAAATGAGCAGTACTTC
TRBJ2-2 . 12 TRBV20-1 few CSATMNTGELFF TGCAGTGCTACCATGAACACCGGGGAGCTGTTTTTT
TRBJ2-7 TRBD1 15 TRBV5-1 few CASSLVPGGSYEQYF TGCGCCAGCAGCTTGGTCCCAGGGGGCTCCTACGAGCAGTACTTC
TRBJ2-1 TRBD2 15 TRBV12-3/TRBV12-4 many CASSLVGLAYNEQFF TGTGCCAGCAGTTTAGTGGGACTAGCGTACAATGAGCAGTTCTTC
TRBJ2-3 TRBD1 16 TRBV7-9 . CASSLPGTEYTDTQYF TGTGCCAGCAGCTTACCCGGGACAGAATACACAGATACGCAGTATTTT
TRBJ2-3 TRBD1 15 TRBV9 many CASSVGTGGTDTQYF TGTGCCAGCAGCGTAGGGACAGGGGGCACAGATACGCAGTATTTT
TRBJ2-4 . 15 TRBV4-3 . CASSQEGMGKNIQYF TGCGCCAGCAGCCAAGAAGGGATGGGCAAAAACATTCAGTACTTC
TRBJ2-3 . 15 TRBV10-2 . CASSEPLLGGDTQYF TGCGCCAGCAGTGAGCCTCTTTTGGGGGGCGATACGCAGTATTTT
TRBJ2-7 . 16 TRBV7-9 . CASSLGGGFPYYEQYF TGTGCCAGCAGCTTAGGCGGCGGATTCCCTTATTACGAGCAGTACTTC
TRBJ2-5 . 13 TRBV20-1 many CSARWTGKETQYF TGCAGTGCTAGATGGACGGGAAAAGAGACCCAGTACTTC
TRBJ2-7 TRBD1 15 TRBV18 few CASSPLQGAHYEQYF TGTGCCAGCTCACCACTACAGGGGGCGCATTACGAGCAGTACTTC
TRBJ2-7 . 13 TRBV9 . CASSAGSSYEQYF TGTGCCAGCAGCGCGGGGTCTTCCTACGAGCAGTACTTC
TRBJ1-5 . 14 TRBV5-6 . CASTKRLSNQPQHF TGTGCCAGCACTAAGAGATTGAGCAATCAGCCCCAGCATTTT
TRBJ2-7 TRBD2 14 TRBV12-3/TRBV12-4 . CASSLRGGLYEQYF TGTGCCAGCAGTTTGCGGGGGGGCCTCTACGAGCAGTACTTC
TRBJ2-5 TRBD2 17 TRBV2 . CASSYQRTAGGKETQYF TGTGCCAGCAGTTACCAACGCACAGCGGGGGGGAAAGAGACCCAGTACTTC
TRBJ2-1 . 14 TRBV7-8 . CASSSLDTYNEQFF TGTGCCAGCAGCTCCCTAGACACCTACAATGAGCAGTTCTTC
TRBJ2-1 TRBD1 14 TRBV7-6 . CASSSGQAYNEQFF TGTGCCAGCAGCTCGGGACAGGCGTACAATGAGCAGTTCTTC
TRBJ1-6 TRBD1 15 TRBV20-1 few CSAYSRDRGNSPLHF TGCAGTGCCTATAGTCGGGACAGGGGAAATTCACCCCTCCACTTT
TRBJ2-7 . 14 TRBV12-3/TRBV12-4 few CASSWNRANYEQYF TGTGCCAGCAGTTGGAATAGGGCCAATTACGAGCAGTACTTC
TRBJ2-2 TRBD1 15 TRBV24-1 many CATSDSGTGSRELFF TGTGCCACCAGTGATTCCGGGACAGGGTCCCGGGAGCTGTTTTTT
TRBJ2-1 TRBD2 17 TRBV5-6 . CASSLRSGRATYNEQFF TGTGCCAGCAGCTTGAGGAGCGGGAGGGCCACCTACAATGAGCAGTTCTTC
TRBJ1-2 TRBD1 16 TRBV4-2 . CASSPRDRGREYGYTF TGTGCCAGCAGCCCCCGGGACAGGGGGCGCGAGTATGGCTACACCTTC
TRBJ2-2 . 16 TRBV5-5 few CASSQWGGARTGELFF TGTGCCAGCAGCCAATGGGGGGGGGCGAGGACCGGGGAGCTGTTTTTT
TRBJ2-5 . 12 TRBV12-3/TRBV12-4 many CASKGVEETQYF TGTGCCAGTAAAGGGGTAGAAGAGACCCAGTACTTC
TRBJ2-7 . 14 TRBV12-3/TRBV12-4 . CASSLGHGIYEQYF TGTGCCAGCAGTTTAGGTCATGGGATTTACGAGCAGTACTTC
TRBJ2-7 . 15 TRBV11-2 . CASSLLGGRTDEQYF TGTGCCAGCAGCTTATTGGGGGGTCGGACAGACGAGCAGTACTTC
TRBJ1-5 . 18 TRBV10-3 . CAISESLIRRGELIRQHF TGTGCCATCAGTGAGTCCCTCATCCGCAGAGGGGAACTCATCCGTCAGCATTTT
TRBJ2-7 . 13 TRBV5-1 . CASSLVVASEQYF TGCGCCAGCAGCTTGGTAGTGGCCTCCGAGCAGTACTTC
TRBJ2-3 . 13 TRBV24-1 . CATSVADLDTQYF TGTGCCACCAGTGTAGCGGACTTAGATACGCAGTATTTT
TRBJ2-2 . 14 TRBV24-1 few CATRQGLNTGELFF TGTGCCACCCGACAAGGGCTTAACACCGGGGAGCTGTTTTTT
TRBJ2-4 . 15 TRBV12-3/TRBV12-4 . CASSPIGEAKNIQYF TGTGCCAGCAGTCCCATCGGGGAGGCCAAAAACATTCAGTACTTC
TRBJ2-1 TRBD1 17 TRBV10-3 . CAIRAPGTGAGSNEQFF TGTGCCATCAGGGCCCCCGGGACAGGGGCAGGGTCCAATGAGCAGTTCTTC
TRBJ2-5 TRBD2 16 TRBV20-1 . CSAWTGRTSGQETQYF TGCAGTGCCTGGACAGGGAGGACTAGCGGGCAAGAGACCCAGTACTTC
TRBJ2-7 TRBD2 15 TRBV6-5 few CASSYTSGRNHEQYF TGTGCCAGCAGTTACACTAGCGGGAGAAACCACGAGCAGTACTTC
TRBJ2-4 . 14 TRBV12-3/TRBV12-4 . CASKNTLAKNIQYF TGTGCCAGCAAAAACACTCTAGCCAAAAACATTCAGTACTTC
TRBJ1-6 . 15 TRBV12-3/TRBV12-4 few CASRKGVLNNSPLHF TGTGCCAGCAGAAAAGGAGTATTGAATAATTCACCCCTCCACTTT
TRBJ2-2 TRBD2 17 TRBV2 . CASRTGTSGKAVGELFF TGTGCCAGCAGAACCGGGACTAGCGGAAAAGCCGTAGGGGAGCTGTTCTTT